The sequence of this T cell receptor (beta chain) was determined in a study of T cell changes during pregnancy in multiple sclerosis. Clones were read by immunoSEQ multiplex PCR, and TCRdb kept only the in-frame ones, dropping some. The repertoire holds 26,000 or so clones, with 75% to 90% as singletons. The germline V and J ends were trimmed by 6 bases and 7 bases, with 13 bases remaining between them. The length of the CDR3 is 13 residues. Per the germline V gene, CDR1 is MNHEY and CDR2 is SVGAGI. V is TRBV6-5 and J is TRBJ1-5; D is ambiguous. This TCR was sampled from a female donor with multiple sclerosis, enrolled in a pregnancy study. The specimen was CD8+ T cells from peripheral blood mononuclear cells, collected in the second trimester of pregnancy. CDR3 protein: CASSLGDRQPQHF. As DNA, the CDR3 is TGTGCCAGCAGCTTAGGAGACCGGCAGCCCCAGCATTTT.